Shown below are 24 T cell receptor beta chains from a single sample sequenced in a study of T cell responses to AZD1222 COVID-19 vaccine. Some clones are missing from TCRdb's copy, which holds only in-frame ones; the method was immunoSEQ multiplex PCR. The data show about 150,000 clones, 90% seen once. The starting material was peripheral blood, obtained on day 0 of AZD1222 vaccination. These receptors originate from an adult in good health.

The chain employs TRBV10-2 and TRBJ2-7, with TRBD1 matching 9 bases. This CDR3 comprises 16 residues. Losses at the gene ends were 0 bases for V and 2 bases for J; bases not matched to a gene: 5. The germline V gene encodes CDR1 WSHSY and CDR2 SAAADI. CDR3 region: CASSESPGQGPYEQYF. The CDR3 DNA reads TGCGCCAGCAGTGAGTCGCCGGGACAGGGCCCCTACGAGCAGTACTTC.

This clone was picked up one time. The V call is TRBV28, the J call TRBJ1-1, with TRBD1 matching over 8 bases. Germline assignment: CDR1 MDHEN and CDR2 SYDVKM. With 5 bases clipped from V and 4 bases from J, the junction kept 12 bases outside the gene matches. The CDR3 consists of 16 residues. The CDR3 is CASSLRDRFYSTEAFF. CDR3 coding DNA: TGTGCCAGCAGTCTCCGGGACAGGTTTTACTCCACTGAAGCTTTCTTT.

The chain carries TRBV5-4 and TRBJ2-2; TRBD2 matches at 10 bases. After removal of 0 bases from V and 7 bases from J, the junction contained 6 bases not matched to a gene. The germline V gene encodes CDR1 SGHNT and CDR2 YYREEE (reference sequence). The CDR3 is made up of 16 amino acids. In DNA form, the CDR3 reads TGTGCCAGCAGCTTGGGGCTAGCGGGAGCGTTCGGGGAGCTGTTTTTT. Protein sequence: CASSLGLAGAFGELFF.

This chain connects TRBV28 to TRBJ1-2; 10 nucleotides align to TRBD1. V was pared by 6 bases and J by 6 bases, with 13 bases of the junction left unmatched. In germline, CDR1 is MDHEN, CDR2 SYDVKM. The length of the CDR3 is 16 residues. CDR3 in amino acids: CASSRNLGQGVDGYTF. For the CDR3, the DNA is TGTGCCAGCAGCCGTAACCTAGGACAGGGGGTGGATGGCTACACCTTC.

V usage is TRBV4-1 and J usage is TRBJ2-7; 9 bases align to TRBD2. Trimming at V came to 4 bases and at J to 7 bases, leaving 5 bases not matched to a gene. Germline loops: CDR1 MGHRA, CDR2 YSYEKL. The CDR3 runs to 13 residues. CDR3 sequence reads: CASSRRLAEEQYF. The CDR3 DNA is TGCGCCAGCAGCCGACGACTAGCGGAGGAGCAGTACTTC.

This clone was picked up a small number of times. The chain uses TRBV6-1 and TRBJ2-2; no definite D call. CDR3 length: 13 amino acids. In germline, CDR1 is MNHNS, CDR2 SASEGT. Trimming shortened V by 1 base and J by 7 bases, and 7 bases separated the two germline ends. DNA for the CDR3: TGTGCCAGCAGTGAAGTAAGGAACGGGGAGCTGTTTTTT. Translated: CASSEVRNGELFF.

This clone was recorded a few times. V usage is TRBV6-6 and J usage is TRBJ1-3; D unresolved. V was trimmed by 1 base and J by 4 bases, leaving 8 bases between them. The CDR3 length is 14 residues. In germline, CDR1 is MNHNY, CDR2 SVGAGI (reference sequence). CDR3 in DNA: TGTGCCAGCAGTTACTGGCAGGAAGGAAACACCATATATTTT. Its translation is CASSYWQEGNTIYF.

CDR3 sequence (DNA): TGTGCCAGCAGTATGGACTCCTTGGGGTACAATGAGCAGTTCTTC. Protein: CASSMDSLGYNEQFF. V is TRBV2 and J is TRBJ2-1; the D gene is possibly TRBD2 (5 bases). This CDR3 is 15 amino acids long. Trimming took 5 bases from V and 4 from J, leaving 15 bases between them. From germline, CDR1 is SNHLY and CDR2 FYNNEI.

V gene TRBV19 combines with J gene TRBJ2-3, with D tentatively TRBD1 or TRBD2 (6 bases each). There are 18 residues in the CDR3. With 3 bases removed from V and 2 bases from J, the gap between germline ends came to 21 bases. Per germline, CDR1 LNHDA and CDR2 SQIVND (reference sequence). The CDR3 DNA follows: TGTGCCAGTAGTATCTCGCAGGTTCTGGAGGGGGACACAGATACGCAGTATTTT. Protein product: CASSISQVLEGDTDTQYF.

V usage is TRBV12-3 or TRBV12-4 and J usage is TRBJ1-2; D remains unclear. This CDR3 is 12 amino acids long. Between the trimmed V and J ends, which lost 6 bases and 1 base, there was a span of 6 bases. CDR3 nucleotide sequence: TGTGCCAGCAGGAACCTTAACTATGGCTACACCTTC. Translated: CASRNLNYGYTF.

V gene TRBV24-1 combines with J gene TRBJ2-2; 10 bases fit TRBD1. Germline V gene data show CDR1 as KGHDR and CDR2 as SFDVKD. The junction had 7 bases not matched to a gene; V was cut back by 6 bases and J by 4 bases. This CDR3 contains 16 residues. For the CDR3, the DNA is TGTGCCACCAGTTTGAGAGGGACAGGGGTCACCGGGGAGCTGTTTTTT. It yields the protein CATSLRGTGVTGELFF.

The CDR3 protein is CASRPARTANTEAFF. The CDR3 DNA sequence: TGTGCCAGCAGACCCGCCAGGACAGCGAACACTGAAGCTTTCTTT. V gene TRBV7-9 combines with J gene TRBJ1-1; possible D gene TRBD1, 6 bases. CDR1 and CDR2 from the germline V gene are SEHNR and FQNEAQ (reference sequence). CDR3 length: 15 residues. Trimming removed 6 bases from V and 1 base from J, with 15 bases in between.

Regarding this clone: At one end the junction does not follow the germline gene, possibly because of a read error. The V gene is TRBV28, the J gene TRBJ2-7; D may be TRBD2 (6 bases). Germline V gene sequence: CDR1 MDHEN, CDR2 SYDVKM. The CDR3 extends over 15 amino acids. As DNA, the CDR3 is TGTGCCAGCAGTCTATGGGGAGGTAGGACCTACGAGCAGTACTTC. Protein: CASSLWGGRTYEQYF.

The chain combines TRBV18 with TRBJ2-7, with D possibly matching TRBD1 (6 bases). This CDR3 is 15 amino acids long. V lost 1 base and J lost 3, with 13 bases in between. CDR1 KGHSH and CDR2 LQKENI come from the germline V gene. The CDR3 is CASSPLTGLRYEQYF. The CDR3 nucleotides are TGTGCCAGCTCACCACTAACAGGGTTACGCTACGAGCAGTACTTC.

The chain combines TRBV10-3 with TRBJ2-1; TRBD1 is a possible D gene (5 bases). The CDR3 loop spans 15 amino acids. Germline assignment: CDR1 ENHRY and CDR2 SYGVKD. Trimming took off 4 bases at V and 0 bases at J, with 10 bases between the two ends. In DNA form, the CDR3 reads TGTGCCATCAGTGGGAGACAGAGCTCCTACAATGAGCAGTTCTTC. As protein: CAISGRQSSYNEQFF.

This chain links TRBV7-8 with TRBJ1-4; 8 bases align to TRBD1. From germline, CDR1 is SGHVS and CDR2 FQNEAQ. V shed 5 bases and J 7 bases; nucleotides not matched to a gene: 9. The CDR3 spans 15 residues. In DNA form, the CDR3 reads TGTGCCAGCAGCCCGCAGGGGGCGGCGGGTGAAAAACTGTTTTTT. This sequence encodes CASSPQGAAGEKLFF.

The chain has TRBV11-1 and TRBJ1-2; D not certain. The CDR3 covers 14 residues. V was pared by 2 bases and J by 5 bases, with 12 bases between. Per germline, CDR1 SGHAT and CDR2 FQDESV (reference sequence). CDR3 residues: CASSLRTKPYGYTF. For the CDR3, the DNA is TGTGCCAGCAGCTTAAGGACTAAACCTTATGGCTACACCTTC.

The chain carries TRBV6-5 and TRBJ1-1; D remains unclear. Germline loops: CDR1 MNHEY, CDR2 SVGAGI. The CDR3 is 11 amino acids. The V and J ends lost 8 bases and 1 base respectively, with 5 bases between them. CDR3 in amino acids: CASLTNTEAFF. CDR3 nucleotide sequence: TGTGCCAGCCTCACGAACACTGAAGCTTTCTTT.

This clone appeared once. V and J are TRBV27 and TRBJ1-3; 8 positions match TRBD1. Trimming cost V 5 bases and J 7 bases; bases outside gene matches: 4. The CDR3 is 13 residues long. Germline CDR1 reads MNHEY; CDR2 reads SMNVEV (reference sequence). CDR3 coding DNA: TGTGCCAGCAGTGTGAGACAGGGGAACACCATATATTTT. Its translation is CASSVRQGNTIYF.

The rearrangement links TRBV6-5 to TRBJ2-1; 10 nucleotides line up with TRBD2. V shed 2 bases, J shed 8 bases, and the junction held 6 bases outside the gene matches. CDR3 length equals 15 residues. Germline V gene lookup returns CDR1 MNHEY and CDR2 SVGAGI. This CDR3 reads CASSYASGSKDEQFF. Here the CDR3 DNA reads TGTGCCAGCAGTTACGCTAGCGGGAGTAAGGATGAGCAGTTCTTC.

The sample holds one count of this clone. The J gene is TRBJ2-7, the V gene TRBV21-1; the table names TRBD1, a call not compared with the DNA. TRBV21-1 is listed as a pseudogene. CDR3 size: 17 residues. DNA of the CDR3: TGTGCCAGCAGCAAAGTCGCTGGACAGGGGGGGATCTACGAGCAGTACTTC. This sequence encodes CASSKVAGQGGIYEQYF.

V and J are TRBV2 and TRBJ2-5, with D perhaps matching TRBD1 (6 bases). The length of the CDR3 is 11 residues. V was clipped by 7 bases and J by 3 bases, with 6 bases between them. Looked up from germline, CDR1 is SNHLY and CDR2 is FYNNEI. Here the CDR3 reads CASTGEETQYF. The CDR3 DNA sequence: TGTGCCAGCACAGGGGAAGAGACCCAGTACTTC.

The chain couples TRBV19 to TRBJ2-6; a weak D match, TRBD1 (7 bases). Germline V gene data show CDR1 as LNHDA and CDR2 as SQIVND (reference sequence). This CDR3 is built from 18 residues. Trimming removed 6 bases from V and 0 bases from J, with 18 bases in between. The CDR3 sequence is CASSVYRGLSSGANVLTF. CDR3 nucleotide sequence: TGTGCCAGTAGCGTTTACAGGGGACTTAGCTCTGGGGCCAACGTCCTGACTTTC.

Regarding this clone: The junction shows a germline mismatch at one end, possibly a read error. This sequence joins TRBV7-7 and TRBJ2-1; D call uncertain. From germline, CDR1 is SSHAT and CDR2 FNYEAQ (reference sequence). The CDR3 extends over 14 amino acids. The CDR3 sequence is CASSLNATMNEQFF. CDR3 nucleotide sequence: TGTGCTAGCAGCTTAAACGCGACAATGAATGAGCAGTTCTTC.